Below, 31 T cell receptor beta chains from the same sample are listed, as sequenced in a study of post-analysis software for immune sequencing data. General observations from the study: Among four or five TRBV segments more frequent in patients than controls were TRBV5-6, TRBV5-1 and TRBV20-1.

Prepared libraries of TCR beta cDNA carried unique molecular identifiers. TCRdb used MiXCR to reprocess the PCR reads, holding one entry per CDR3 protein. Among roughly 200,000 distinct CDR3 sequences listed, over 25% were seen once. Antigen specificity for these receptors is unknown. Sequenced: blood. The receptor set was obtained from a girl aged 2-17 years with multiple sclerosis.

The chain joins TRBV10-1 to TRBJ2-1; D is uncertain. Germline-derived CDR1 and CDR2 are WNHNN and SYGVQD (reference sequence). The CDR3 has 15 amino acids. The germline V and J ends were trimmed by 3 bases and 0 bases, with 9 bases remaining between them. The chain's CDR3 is CASSDALSSYNEQFF. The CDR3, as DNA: TGCGCCAGCAGTGATGCTTTAAGCTCCTACAATGAGCAGTTCTTC.

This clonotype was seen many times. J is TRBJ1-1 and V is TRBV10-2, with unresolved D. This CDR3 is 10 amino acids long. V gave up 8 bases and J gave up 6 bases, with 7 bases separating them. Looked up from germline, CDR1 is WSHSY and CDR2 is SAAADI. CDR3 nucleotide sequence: TGCGCCAGCTTGGGCTCTGAAGCTTTCTTT. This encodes CASLGSEAFF.

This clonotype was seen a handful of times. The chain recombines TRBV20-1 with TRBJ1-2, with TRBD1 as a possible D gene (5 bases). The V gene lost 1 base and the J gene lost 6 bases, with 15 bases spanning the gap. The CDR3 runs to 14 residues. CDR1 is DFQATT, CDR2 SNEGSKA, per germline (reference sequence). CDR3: CSARGGQGVNGYTF. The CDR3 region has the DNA TGCAGTGCTAGAGGAGGGCAGGGCGTTAATGGCTACACCTTC.

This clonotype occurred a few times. As DNA, the CDR3 is TGTGCCAGCAGCTTCACCCCGGGACAGGGCCCCTACAATGAGCAGTTCTTC. Residues: CASSFTPGQGPYNEQFF. The chain couples TRBV7-9 to TRBJ2-1; 9 bases agree with TRBD1. The V segment lost 3 bases and the J segment 2 bases; nucleotides outside the gene matches: 8. Germline-derived CDR1 and CDR2 are SEHNR and FQNEAQ (reference sequence). This CDR3 spans 17 amino acids.

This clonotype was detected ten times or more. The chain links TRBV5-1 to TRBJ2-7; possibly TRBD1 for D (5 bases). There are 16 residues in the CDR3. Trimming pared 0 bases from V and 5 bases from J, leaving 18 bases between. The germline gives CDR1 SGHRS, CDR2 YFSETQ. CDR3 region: CASSLVDPGQGDEQYF. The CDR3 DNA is TGCGCCAGCAGCTTGGTAGACCCAGGGCAGGGTGACGAGCAGTACTTC.

This chain's CDR3 is CAGGTDFWPQHF. For the CDR3, the DNA is TGTGCCGGCGGGACAGATTTCTGGCCCCAGCATTTT. The rearrangement joins TRBV2 to TRBJ1-5, with 7 bases lining up with TRBD1. This CDR3 has 12 residues. V shed 11 bases and J 9 bases; nucleotides not matched to a gene: 10. CDR1 SNHLY and CDR2 FYNNEI come from the germline V gene. The whole variable domain, filled in from reference TRBV2 and TRBJ1-5, reads EPEVTQTPSHQVTQMGQEVILRCVPISNHLYFYWYRQILGQKVEFLVSFYNNEISEKSEIFDDQFSVERPDGSNFTLKIRSTKLEDSAMYFCAGGTDFWPQHFGDGTRLSIL.

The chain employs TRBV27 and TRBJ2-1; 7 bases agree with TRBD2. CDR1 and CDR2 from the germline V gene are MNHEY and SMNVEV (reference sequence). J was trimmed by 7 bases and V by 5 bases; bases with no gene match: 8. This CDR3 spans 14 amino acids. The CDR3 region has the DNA TGTGCCAGCAGTCGTCGGGGGGTGTTTAATGAGCAGTTCTTC. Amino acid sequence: CASSRRGVFNEQFF.

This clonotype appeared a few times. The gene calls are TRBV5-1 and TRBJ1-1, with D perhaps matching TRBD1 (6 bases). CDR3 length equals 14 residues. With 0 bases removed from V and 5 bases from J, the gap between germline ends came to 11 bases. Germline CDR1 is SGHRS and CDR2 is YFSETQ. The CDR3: CASSLATGRTEAFF. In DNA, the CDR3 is TGCGCCAGCAGCTTGGCAACAGGGCGGACTGAAGCTTTCTTT. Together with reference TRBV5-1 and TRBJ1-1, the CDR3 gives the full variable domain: KAGVTQTPRYLIKTRGQQVTLSCSPISGHRSVSWYQQTPGQGLQFLFEYFSETQRNKGNFPGRFSGRQFSNSRSEMNVSTLELGDSALYLCASSLATGRTEAFFGQGTRLTVV.

CDR3 DNA: TGTGCCAGCACCCGAGCGGGATGGGATACGCAGTATTTT. Its translation: CASTRAGWDTQYF. The gene calls are TRBV28 and TRBJ2-3; TRBD2 matches 7 bases. The trim removed 7 bases at V and 6 bases at J, leaving 7 bases unmatched. The CDR3 has 13 amino acids. The V gene's germline CDR1 is MDHEN and CDR2 SYDVKM.

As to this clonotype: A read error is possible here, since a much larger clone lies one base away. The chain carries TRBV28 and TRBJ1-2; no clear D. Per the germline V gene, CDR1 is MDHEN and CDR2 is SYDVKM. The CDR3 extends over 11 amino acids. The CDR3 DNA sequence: TGTGTCAGCAGTCTTTGGTATGGCTACACCTTC. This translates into CVSSLWYGYTF.

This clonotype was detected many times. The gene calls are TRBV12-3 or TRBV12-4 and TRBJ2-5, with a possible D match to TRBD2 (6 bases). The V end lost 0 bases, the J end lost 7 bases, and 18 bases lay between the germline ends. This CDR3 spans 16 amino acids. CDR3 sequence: CASSLAGSATGGTQYF. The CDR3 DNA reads TGTGCCAGCAGTTTAGCCGGGAGCGCCACTGGGGGGACCCAGTACTTC.

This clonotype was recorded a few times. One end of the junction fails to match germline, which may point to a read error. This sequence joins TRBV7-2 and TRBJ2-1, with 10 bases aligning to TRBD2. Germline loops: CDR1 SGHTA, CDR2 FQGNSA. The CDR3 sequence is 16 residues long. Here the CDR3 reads CAGSLAGAGGPNEQFF. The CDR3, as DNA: TGTGCCGGCAGCTTAGCGGGAGCGGGGGGGCCAAACGAGCAGTTCTTC.

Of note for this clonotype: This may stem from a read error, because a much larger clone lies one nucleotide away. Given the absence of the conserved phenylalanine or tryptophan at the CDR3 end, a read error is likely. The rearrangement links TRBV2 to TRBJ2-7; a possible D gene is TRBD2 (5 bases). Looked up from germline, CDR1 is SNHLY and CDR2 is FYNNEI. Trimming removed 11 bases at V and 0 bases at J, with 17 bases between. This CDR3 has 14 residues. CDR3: CAVRLSGNSYEQYS. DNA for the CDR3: TGTGCCGTCCGATTGTCCGGGAACTCCTACGAGCAGTACTCC.

The CDR3 nucleotides are TGTGCCGTAAGTCGGGTAGGGACTAGCGGGATGGAACTATACAATGAGCAGTTCTTC. Its protein product is CAVSRVGTSGMELYNEQFF. The chain recombines TRBV19 with TRBJ2-1; TRBD2 matches at 13 bases. The CDR3 contains 19 residues. CDR1 and CDR2 (germline): LNHDA, SQIVND (reference sequence). J lost 4 bases, V lost 11 bases, and 20 bases had no gene match. Looking up the rest from reference TRBV19 and TRBJ2-1 gives the full variable domain: DGGITQSPKYLFRKEGQNVTLSCEQNLNHDAMYWYRQDPGQGLRLIYYSQIVNDFQKGDIAEGYSVSREKKESFPLTVTSAQKNPTAFYLCAVSRVGTSGMELYNEQFFGPGTRLTVL.

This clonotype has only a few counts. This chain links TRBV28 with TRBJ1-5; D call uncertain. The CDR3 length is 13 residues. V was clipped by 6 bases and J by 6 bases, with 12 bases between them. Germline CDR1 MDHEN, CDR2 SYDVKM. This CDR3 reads CASSPRLIQPQHF. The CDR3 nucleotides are TGTGCCAGCAGCCCCAGGTTAATTCAGCCCCAGCATTTT.

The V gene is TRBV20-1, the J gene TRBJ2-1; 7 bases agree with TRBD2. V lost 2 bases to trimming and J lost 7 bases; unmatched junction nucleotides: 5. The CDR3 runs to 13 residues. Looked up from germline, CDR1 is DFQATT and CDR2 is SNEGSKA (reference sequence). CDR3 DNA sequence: TGCAGTGCTAGATATACACTAGCGAATGAGCAGTTCTTC. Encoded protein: CSARYTLANEQFF.

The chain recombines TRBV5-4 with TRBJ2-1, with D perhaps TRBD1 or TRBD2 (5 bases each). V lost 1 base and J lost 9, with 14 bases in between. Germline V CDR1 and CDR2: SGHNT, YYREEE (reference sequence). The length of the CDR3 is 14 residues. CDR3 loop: CASSLMGERGEQFF. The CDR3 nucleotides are TGTGCCAGCAGCTTGATGGGGGAGCGTGGTGAGCAGTTCTTC.

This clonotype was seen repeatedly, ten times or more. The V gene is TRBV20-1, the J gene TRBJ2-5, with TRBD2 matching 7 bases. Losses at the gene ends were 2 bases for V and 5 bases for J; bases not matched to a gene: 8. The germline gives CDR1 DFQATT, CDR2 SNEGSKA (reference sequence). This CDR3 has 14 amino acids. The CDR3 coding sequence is TGCAGTGCTAGACCCGGGACTAATGCGGAGACCCAGTACTTC. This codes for CSARPGTNAETQYF.

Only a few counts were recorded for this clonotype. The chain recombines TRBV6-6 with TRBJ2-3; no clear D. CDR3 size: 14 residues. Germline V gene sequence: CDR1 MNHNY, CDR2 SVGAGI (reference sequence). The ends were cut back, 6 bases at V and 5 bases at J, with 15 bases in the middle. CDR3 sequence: CASRKLLQQDTQYF. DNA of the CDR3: TGTGCCAGCAGAAAACTACTCCAGCAAGATACGCAGTATTTT.

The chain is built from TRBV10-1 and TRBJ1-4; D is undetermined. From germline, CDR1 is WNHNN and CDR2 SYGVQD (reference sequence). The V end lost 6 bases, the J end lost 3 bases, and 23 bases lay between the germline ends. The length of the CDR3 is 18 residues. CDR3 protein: CASRETGPKDRANEKLFF. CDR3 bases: TGCGCCAGCAGGGAAACCGGGCCCAAGGATCGGGCTAATGAAAAACTGTTTTTT.

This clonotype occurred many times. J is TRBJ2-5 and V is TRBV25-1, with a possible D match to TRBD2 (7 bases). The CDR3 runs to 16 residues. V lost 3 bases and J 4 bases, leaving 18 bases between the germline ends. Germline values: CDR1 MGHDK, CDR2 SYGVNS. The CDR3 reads CASSDSGRGGRETQYF. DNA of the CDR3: TGTGCCAGCAGTGACTCTGGCAGGGGAGGGCGAGAGACCCAGTACTTC.

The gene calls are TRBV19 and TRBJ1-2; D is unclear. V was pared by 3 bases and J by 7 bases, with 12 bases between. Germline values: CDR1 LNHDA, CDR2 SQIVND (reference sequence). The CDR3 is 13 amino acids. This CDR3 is CASSMRPLPGYTF. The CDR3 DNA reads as TGTGCCAGTAGTATGAGGCCACTACCTGGCTACACCTTC.

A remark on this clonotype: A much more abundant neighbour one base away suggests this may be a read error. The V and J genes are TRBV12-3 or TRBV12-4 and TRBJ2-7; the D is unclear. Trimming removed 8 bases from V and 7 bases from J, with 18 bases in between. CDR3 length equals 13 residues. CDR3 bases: TGTGCCAGCTGTTGGTCCCGACAAAATGAGCAGTACTTC. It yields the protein CASCWSRQNEQYF.

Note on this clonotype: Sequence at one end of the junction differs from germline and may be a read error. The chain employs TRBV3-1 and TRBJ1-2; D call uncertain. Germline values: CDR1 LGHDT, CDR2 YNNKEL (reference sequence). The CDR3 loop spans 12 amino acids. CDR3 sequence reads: CACSRSSRGYTF. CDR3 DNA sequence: TGTGCCTGCAGCCGATCGTCTCGAGGCTACACCTTC.

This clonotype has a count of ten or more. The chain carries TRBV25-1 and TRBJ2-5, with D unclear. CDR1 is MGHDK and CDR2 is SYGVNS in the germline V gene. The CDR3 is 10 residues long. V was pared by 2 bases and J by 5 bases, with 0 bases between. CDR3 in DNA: TGTGCCAGCAGTGAAGAGACCCAGTACTTC. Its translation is CASSEETQYF.

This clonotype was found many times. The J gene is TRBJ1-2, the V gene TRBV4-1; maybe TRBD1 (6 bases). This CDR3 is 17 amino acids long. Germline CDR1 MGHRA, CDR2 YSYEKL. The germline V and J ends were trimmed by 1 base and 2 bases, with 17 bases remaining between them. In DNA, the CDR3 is TGCGCCAGCAGCCAAGGACAGGCAGCGCAGGGGAACTATGGCTACACCTTC. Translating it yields CASSQGQAAQGNYGYTF.

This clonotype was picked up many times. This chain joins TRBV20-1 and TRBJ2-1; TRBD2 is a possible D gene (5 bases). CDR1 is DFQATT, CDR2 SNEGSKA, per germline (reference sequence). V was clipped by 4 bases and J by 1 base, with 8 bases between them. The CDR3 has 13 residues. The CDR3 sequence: CSAIGVSYNEQFF. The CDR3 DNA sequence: TGCAGTGCTATCGGGGTATCCTACAATGAGCAGTTCTTC.

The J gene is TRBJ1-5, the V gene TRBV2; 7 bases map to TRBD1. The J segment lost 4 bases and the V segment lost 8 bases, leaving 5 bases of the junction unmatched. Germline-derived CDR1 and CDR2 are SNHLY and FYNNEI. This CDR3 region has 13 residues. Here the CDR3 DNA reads TGTGCCAGCGGACAGGAGGCAAATCAGCCCCAGCATTTT. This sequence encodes CASGQEANQPQHF. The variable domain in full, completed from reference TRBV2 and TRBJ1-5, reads EPEVTQTPSHQVTQMGQEVILRCVPISNHLYFYWYRQILGQKVEFLVSFYNNEISEKSEIFDDQFSVERPDGSNFTLKIRSTKLEDSAMYFCASGQEANQPQHFGDGTRLSIL.

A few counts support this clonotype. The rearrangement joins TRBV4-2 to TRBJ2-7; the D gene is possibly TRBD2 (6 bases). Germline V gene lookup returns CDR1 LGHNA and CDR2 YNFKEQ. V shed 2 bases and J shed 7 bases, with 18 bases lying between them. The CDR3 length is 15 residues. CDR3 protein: CASSQRDLPDGEQYF. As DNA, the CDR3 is TGTGCCAGCAGCCAACGGGACTTACCGGACGGAGAGCAGTACTTC.

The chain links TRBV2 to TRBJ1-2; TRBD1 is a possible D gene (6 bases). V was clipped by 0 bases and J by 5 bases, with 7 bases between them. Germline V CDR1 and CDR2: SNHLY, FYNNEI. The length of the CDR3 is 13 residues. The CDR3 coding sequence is TGTGCCAGCAGTGAAGCCAGGGGTTATGGCTACACCTTC. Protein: CASSEARGYGYTF.

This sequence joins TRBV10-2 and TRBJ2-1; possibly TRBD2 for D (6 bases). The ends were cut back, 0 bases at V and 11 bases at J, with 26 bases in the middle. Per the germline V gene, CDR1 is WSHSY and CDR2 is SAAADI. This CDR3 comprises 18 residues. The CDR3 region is CASSESRSGRVTLVQQFF. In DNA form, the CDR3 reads TGCGCCAGCAGTGAGTCGAGGAGCGGGCGGGTTACCCTGGTCCAGCAGTTCTTC.